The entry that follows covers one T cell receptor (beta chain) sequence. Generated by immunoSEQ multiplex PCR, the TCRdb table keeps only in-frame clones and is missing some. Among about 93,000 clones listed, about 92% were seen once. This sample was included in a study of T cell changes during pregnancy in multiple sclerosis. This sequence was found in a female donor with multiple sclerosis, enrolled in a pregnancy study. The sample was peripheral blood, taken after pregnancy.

CDR3 sequence (DNA): TGCGCCAGCAGCACCGGGAGAGGTCGAGAGACCCAGTACTTC. Protein: CASSTGRGRETQYF. The chain has TRBV5-1 and TRBJ2-5, with TRBD2 as a possible D gene (6 bases). The CDR3 contains 14 residues. V lost 4 bases and J lost 4, with 14 bases in between. Per germline, CDR1 SGHRS and CDR2 YFSETQ. Variable domain in full (rest from reference TRBV5-1 and TRBJ2-5): KAGVTQTPRYLIKTRGQQVTLSCSPISGHRSVSWYQQTPGQGLQFLFEYFSETQRNKGNFPGRFSGRQFSNSRSEMNVSTLELGDSALYLCASSTGRGRETQYFGPGTRLLVL.